Given below is one T cell receptor (beta chain) in context. Its antigen remains unidentified. This sample is part of a study of T cell responses to AZD1222 COVID-19 vaccine. Germline values: CDR1 SGHAT, CDR2 FQNNGV. Trimming cost V 1 base and J 1 base, with 7 bases left between them. The CDR3 extends over 14 amino acids. Overall study results and limits: Spike-wide coverage was observed for vaccine-associated CD4 TCRs, with dominant responses at 160-218 and 743-854.

Measured with immunoSEQ multiplex PCR; TCRdb has only the in-frame clones, and not every one. Of more than 50,000 clones in the sample, more than 65% are singletons; the top ten hold 20%. This TCR came from an adult in good health. The V and J genes are TRBV11-2 and TRBJ1-1; D not certain. The sample here was peripheral blood, taken on day 0 of AZD1222 vaccination. The CDR3 loop reads CASSLVGGNTEAFF. The CDR3 DNA reads as TGTGCCAGCAGCTTAGTAGGTGGGAACACTGAAGCTTTCTTT.